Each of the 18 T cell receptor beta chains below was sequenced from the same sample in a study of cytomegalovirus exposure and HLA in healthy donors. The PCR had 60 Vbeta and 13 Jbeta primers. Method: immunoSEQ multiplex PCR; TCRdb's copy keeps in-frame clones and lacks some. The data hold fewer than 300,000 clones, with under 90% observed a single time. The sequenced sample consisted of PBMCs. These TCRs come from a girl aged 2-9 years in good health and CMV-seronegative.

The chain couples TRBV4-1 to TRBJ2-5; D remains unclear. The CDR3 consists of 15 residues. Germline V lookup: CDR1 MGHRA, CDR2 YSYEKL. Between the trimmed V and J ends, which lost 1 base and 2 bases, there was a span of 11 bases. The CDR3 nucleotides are TGCGCCAGCAGCCAAGGGTGGAGCGAGCAAGAGACCCAGTACTTC. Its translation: CASSQGWSEQETQYF.

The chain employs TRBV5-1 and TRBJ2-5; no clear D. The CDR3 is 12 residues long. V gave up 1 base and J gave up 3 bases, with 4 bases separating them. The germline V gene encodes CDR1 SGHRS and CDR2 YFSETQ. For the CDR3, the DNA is TGCGCCAGCAGCTTGCCCGAAGAGACCCAGTACTTC. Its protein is CASSLPEETQYF.

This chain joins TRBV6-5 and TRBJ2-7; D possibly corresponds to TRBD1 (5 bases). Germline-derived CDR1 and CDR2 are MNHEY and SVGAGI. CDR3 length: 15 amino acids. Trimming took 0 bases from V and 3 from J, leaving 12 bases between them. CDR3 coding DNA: TGTGCCAGCAGTTACTCTAGACAGAACCACTACGAGCAGTACTTC. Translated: CASSYSRQNHYEQYF.

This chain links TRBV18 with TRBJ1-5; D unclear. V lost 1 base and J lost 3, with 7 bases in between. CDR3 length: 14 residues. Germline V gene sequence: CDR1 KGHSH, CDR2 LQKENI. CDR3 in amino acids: CASSPLSLNQPQHF. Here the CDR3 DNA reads TGTGCCAGCTCACCACTGTCTCTCAATCAGCCCCAGCATTTT.

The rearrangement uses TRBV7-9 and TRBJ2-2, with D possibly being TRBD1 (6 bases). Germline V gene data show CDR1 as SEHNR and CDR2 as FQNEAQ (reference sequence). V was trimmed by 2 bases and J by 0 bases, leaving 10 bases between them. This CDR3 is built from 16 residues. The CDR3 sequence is CASSLIGGSNTGELFF. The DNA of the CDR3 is TGTGCCAGCAGCTTAATTGGGGGCTCGAACACCGGGGAGCTGTTTTTT. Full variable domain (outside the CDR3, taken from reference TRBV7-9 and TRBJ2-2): DTGVSQNPRHKITKRGQNVTFRCDPISEHNRLYWYRQTLGQGPEFLTYFQNEAQLEKSRLLSDRFSAERPKGSFSTLEIQRTEQGDSAMYLCASSLIGGSNTGELFFGEGSRLTVL.

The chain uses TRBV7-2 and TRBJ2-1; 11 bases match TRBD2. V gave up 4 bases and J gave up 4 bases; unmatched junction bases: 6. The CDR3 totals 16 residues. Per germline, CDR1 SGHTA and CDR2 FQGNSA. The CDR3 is CASSSSGTSGYNEQFF. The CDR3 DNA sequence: TGTGCCAGCAGCTCCTCCGGGACTAGCGGATACAATGAGCAGTTCTTC.

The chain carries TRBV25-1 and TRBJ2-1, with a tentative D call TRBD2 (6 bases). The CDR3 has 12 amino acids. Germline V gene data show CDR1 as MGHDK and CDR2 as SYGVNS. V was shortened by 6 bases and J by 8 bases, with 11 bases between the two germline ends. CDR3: CASSARDYEQFF. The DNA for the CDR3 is TGTGCCAGCAGCGCCCGGGACTATGAGCAGTTCTTC. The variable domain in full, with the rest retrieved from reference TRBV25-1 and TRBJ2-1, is EADIYQTPRYLVIGTGKKITLECSQTMGHDKMYWYQQDPGMELHLIHYSYGVNSTEKGDLSSESTVSRIRTEHFPLTLESARPSHTSQYLCASSARDYEQFFGPGTRLTVL.

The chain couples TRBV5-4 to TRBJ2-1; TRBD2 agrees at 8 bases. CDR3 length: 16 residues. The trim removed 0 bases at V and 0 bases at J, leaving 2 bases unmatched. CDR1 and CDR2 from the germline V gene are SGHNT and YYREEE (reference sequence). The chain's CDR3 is CASSLAGTSSYNEQFF. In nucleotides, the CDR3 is TGTGCCAGCAGCTTGGCCGGGACTAGCTCCTACAATGAGCAGTTCTTC.

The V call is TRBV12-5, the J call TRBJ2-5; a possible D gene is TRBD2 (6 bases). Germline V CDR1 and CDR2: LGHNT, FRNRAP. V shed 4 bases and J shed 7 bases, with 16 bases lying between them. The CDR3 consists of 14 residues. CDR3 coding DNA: TGTGCTAGTGGTTCTCGAGGCCCCGGGGGGACCCAGTACTTC. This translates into CASGSRGPGGTQYF.

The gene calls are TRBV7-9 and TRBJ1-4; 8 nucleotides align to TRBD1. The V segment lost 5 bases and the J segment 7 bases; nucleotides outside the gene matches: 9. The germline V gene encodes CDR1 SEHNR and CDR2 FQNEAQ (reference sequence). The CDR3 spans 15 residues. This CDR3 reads CASSTRRGQTEKLFF. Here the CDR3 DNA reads TGTGCCAGCAGCACGCGCAGGGGGCAGACTGAAAAACTGTTTTTT.

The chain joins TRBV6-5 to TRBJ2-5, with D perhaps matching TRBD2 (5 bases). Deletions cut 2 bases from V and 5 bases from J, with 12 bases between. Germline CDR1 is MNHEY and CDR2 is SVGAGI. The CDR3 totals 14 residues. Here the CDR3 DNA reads TGTGCCAGCAGTTACGCGGGTATCGGGGAGACCCAGTACTTC. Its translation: CASSYAGIGETQYF.

CDR3 in DNA: TGTGCCAGTAGTATTAAGGGGGAGATCTATGGCTACACCTTC. It yields the protein CASSIKGEIYGYTF. The chain is built from TRBV19 and TRBJ1-2; maybe TRBD1 (6 bases). Trimming took 3 bases from V and 4 from J, leaving 12 bases between them. CDR3 length: 14 residues. The germline gives CDR1 LNHDA, CDR2 SQIVND (reference sequence).

The CDR3 nucleotides are TGTGCCAGCAGCTGGGGGACAGACCCTAGCACAGATACGCAGTATTTT. Protein: CASSWGTDPSTDTQYF. This chain connects TRBV11-3 to TRBJ2-3, with TRBD1 matching over 7 bases. J lost 0 bases, V lost 4 bases, and 7 bases had no gene match. CDR3 length: 16 residues. Germline CDR1 and CDR2: SGHNT and YENEEA.

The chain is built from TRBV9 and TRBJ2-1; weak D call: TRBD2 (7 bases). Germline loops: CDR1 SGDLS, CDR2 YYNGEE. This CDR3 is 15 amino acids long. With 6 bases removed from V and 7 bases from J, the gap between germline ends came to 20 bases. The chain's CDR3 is CASTRGGGLVNEQFF. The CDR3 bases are TGTGCCAGCACCCGGGGCGGGGGCTTAGTTAATGAGCAGTTCTTC. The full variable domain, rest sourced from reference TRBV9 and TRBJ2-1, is DSGVTQTPKHLITATGQRVTLRCSPRSGDLSVYWYQQSLDQGLQFLIQYYNGEERAKGNILERFSAQQFPDLHSELNLSSLELGDSALYFCASTRGGGLVNEQFFGPGTRLTVL.

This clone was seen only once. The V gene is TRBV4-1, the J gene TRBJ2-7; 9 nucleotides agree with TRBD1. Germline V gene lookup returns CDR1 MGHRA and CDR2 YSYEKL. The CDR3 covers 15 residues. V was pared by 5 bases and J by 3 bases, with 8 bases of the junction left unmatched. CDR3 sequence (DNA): TGCGCCAGCAGCTGGGGACAGGGAGGCGGCTACGAGCAGTACTTC. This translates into CASSWGQGGGYEQYF.

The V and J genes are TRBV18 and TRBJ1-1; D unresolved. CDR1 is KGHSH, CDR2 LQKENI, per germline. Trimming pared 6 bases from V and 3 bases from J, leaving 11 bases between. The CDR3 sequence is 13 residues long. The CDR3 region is CASSSGEDTEAFF. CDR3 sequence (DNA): TGTGCCAGCTCCTCCGGGGAAGACACTGAAGCTTTCTTT. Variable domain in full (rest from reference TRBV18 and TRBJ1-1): NAGVMQNPRHLVRRRGQEARLRCSPMKGHSHVYWYRQLPEEGLKFMVYLQKENIIDESGMPKERFSAEFPKEGPSILRIQQVVRGDSAAYFCASSSGEDTEAFFGQGTRLTVV.

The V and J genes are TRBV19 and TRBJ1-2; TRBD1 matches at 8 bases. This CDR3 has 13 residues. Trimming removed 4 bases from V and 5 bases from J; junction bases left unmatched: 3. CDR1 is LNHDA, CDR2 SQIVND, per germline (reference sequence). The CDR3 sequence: CASSKDRVYGYTF. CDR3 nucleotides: TGTGCCAGTAGTAAGGACAGGGTTTATGGCTACACCTTC.

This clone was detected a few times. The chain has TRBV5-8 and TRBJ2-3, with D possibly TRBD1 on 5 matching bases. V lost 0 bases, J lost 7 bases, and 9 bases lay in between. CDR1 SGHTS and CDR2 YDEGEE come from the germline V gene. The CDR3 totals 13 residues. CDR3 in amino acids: CASSLGQSHTQYF. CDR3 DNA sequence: TGTGCCAGCAGCTTGGGACAGTCACATACGCAGTATTTT.